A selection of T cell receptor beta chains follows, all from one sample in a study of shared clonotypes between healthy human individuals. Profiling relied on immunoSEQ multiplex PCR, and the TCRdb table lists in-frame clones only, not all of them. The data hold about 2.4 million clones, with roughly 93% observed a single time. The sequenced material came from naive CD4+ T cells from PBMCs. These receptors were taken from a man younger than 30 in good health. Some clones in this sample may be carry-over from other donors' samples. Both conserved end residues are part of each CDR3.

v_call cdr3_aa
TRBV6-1 CASSEEPGIGEQFF
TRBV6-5 CASRGNIRGEQFF
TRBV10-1 CASSPTWGIYEKLFF
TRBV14 CASSHQGRGEQFF
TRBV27 CASSLLSYPPGGSTEAFF
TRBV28 CASSSTLYAGNEQFF
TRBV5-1 CASSLRTGGFDSPLHF
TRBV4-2 CASSQEGQSTDTQYF
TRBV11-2 CASSLGGWQGSSYEQYF
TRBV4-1 CASSQAPAPVDQPQHF
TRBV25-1 CASSEAPGRARNEQFF
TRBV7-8 CASSPHADTQYF
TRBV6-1 CASSESLAPYEQYF
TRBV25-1 CASSISGRGETQYF
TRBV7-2 CASSPRGTGELFF
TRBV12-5 CASGLSQGAPGELFF
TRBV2 CASRGDWDSWEQFF
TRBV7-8 CASRSFVSSTDTQYF
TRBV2 CASSEAAANYGYTF
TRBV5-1 CASSLGLAGVGEQFF
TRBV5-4 CASSFRGGHEQYF
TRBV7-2 CASSLAARGLYEQYF
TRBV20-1 CSAVGTLGLFF
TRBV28 CASARAGDGYTF
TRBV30 CAWGPGGSNTIYF
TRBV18 CASSHGRVESYEQYF
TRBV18 CASSLPGQREKNEQFF
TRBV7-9 CASTLAGGLDTQYF
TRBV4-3 CASSQDDRARGEQYF
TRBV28 CASSPPPGQGGEQYF
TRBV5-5 CASSLGGVEQFF
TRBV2 CASTSSFSGSYNEQFF
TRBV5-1 CASSFRVSFGTGELFF
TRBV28 CASSLTGLAGADTQYF
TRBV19 CASSIESVWNQPQHF
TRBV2 CASTWLANYEQYF
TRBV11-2 CASSLSGGRADTQYF
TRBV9 CASGPGSANYGYTF
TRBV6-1 CASRRSTYNEQFF
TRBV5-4 CASSLTFLGEGGYTF
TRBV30 CAWSGQHNQPQHF
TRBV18 CASSPRASGGYNEQFF
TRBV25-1 CASIQRANTGELFF
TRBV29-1 CSVSRLAGDFWSNEQFF
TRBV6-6 CASTRDRGTGELFF
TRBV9 CASHSGRAGGELFF
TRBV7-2 CASSFHREGGEQYF
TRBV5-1 CASSPGVPDTQYF
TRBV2 CASRGSGVPEQYF
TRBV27 CASTGRTGANVLTF
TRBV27 CASRSRASLNEKLFF
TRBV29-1 CSADRGGNTEAFF